The rows below give T cell receptor beta chains drawn from one sample of a study of shared T cell receptors in the human thymus. Produced via immunoSEQ multiplex PCR; TCRdb's table is partial and in-frame only. The sample contains more than 550,000 clones, approximately 83% of which appear only once. This same sample was also part of a study on human thymus T cells.

Source material: thymocytes. All receptors come from a girl in the first two years of life with a congenital heart defect. CDR3s include the opening cysteine and the closing phenylalanine or tryptophan. The D gene is left open where the match is weak. Rows may omit the clone size; those that give it use once, few, many or a size class.

len,j_gene,d_gene,abundance,v_gene,CDR3aa,CDR3nt
18,TRBJ1-6,-,-,TRBV27,CASSLISPGSSYNSPLHF,TGTGCCAGCAGTTTAATTAGTCCGGGGAGCTCGTATAATTCACCCCTCCACTTT
14,TRBJ1-4,-,-,TRBV4-1,CASSADSKNEKLFF,TGCGCCAGCAGCGCCGACAGCAAGAATGAAAAACTGTTTTTT
13,TRBJ1-1,-,-,TRBV7-3,CASSFQENTEAFF,TGTGCCAGCAGCTTTCAGGAGAACACTGAAGCTTTCTTT
15,TRBJ1-6,TRBD1,-,TRBV28,CASTSIGQGYSPLHF,TGTGCCAGCACCTCGATAGGACAGGGATATTCACCCCTCCACTTT
18,TRBJ1-1,-,-,TRBV15,CATSSHNGPYGARWEAFF,TGTGCCACCAGCAGCCATAACGGACCATATGGGGCGAGGTGGGAAGCTTTCTTT
13,TRBJ1-2,-,-,TRBV4-1,CASSQRQAHGYTF,TGCGCCAGCAGCCAAAGACAGGCTCATGGCTACACCTTC
16,TRBJ2-5,TRBD2,-,TRBV4-3,CASSPGLAGDQETQYF,TGCGCCAGCAGCCCAGGACTAGCGGGGGACCAAGAGACCCAGTACTTC
15,TRBJ1-1,-,-,TRBV14,CASSQDSQKNTEAFF,TGTGCCAGCAGCCAAGATAGCCAGAAGAACACTGAAGCTTTCTTT
14,TRBJ1-1,-,-,TRBV19,CASRSQGRDTEAFF,TGTGCCAGTAGAAGCCAGGGGCGGGACACTGAAGCTTTCTTT
14,TRBJ1-6,-,-,TRBV12-5,CASGLSDDRRTLHF,TGTGCTAGTGGTTTATCCGATGACAGGAGGACTCTCCACTTT
14,TRBJ2-7,TRBD1,-,TRBV5-1,CASSLWGQRYEQYF,TGCGCCAGCAGCTTGTGGGGACAGCGCTACGAGCAGTACTTC
16,TRBJ2-5,TRBD2,-,TRBV2,CASSEWVAGEQETQYF,TGTGCCAGCAGTGAATGGGTAGCGGGGGAACAAGAGACCCAGTACTTC
11,TRBJ1-1,-,-,TRBV10-3,CAISSSGEAFF,TGTGCCATCAGTTCCTCGGGGGAAGCTTTCTTT
17,TRBJ2-3,TRBD1,-,TRBV4-3,CASSQEKGTGRTDTQYF,TGCGCCAGCAGCCAAGAGAAGGGGACAGGCCGCACAGATACGCAGTATTTT
12,TRBJ1-1,-,-,TRBV19,CASLMGGTEAFF,TGTGCCAGTCTAATGGGAGGTACTGAAGCTTTCTTT
14,TRBJ1-1,-,once,TRBV6-5,CASSYSISDTEAFF,TGTGCCAGCAGTTACTCGATTAGCGACACTGAAGCTTTCTTT
18,TRBJ2-1,TRBD2,-,TRBV9,CASSLGTSGGTIYNEQFF,TGTGCCAGCAGCCTCGGGACTAGCGGGGGGACGATCTACAATGAGCAGTTCTTC
24,TRBJ2-3,TRBD2,-,TRBV13,CASSSADPERTGPSGGILRDTQYF,TGTGCCAGCAGCTCAGCCGACCCGGAAAGAACGGGGCCTAGCGGGGGGATTCTTCGAGATACGCAGTATTTT
17,TRBJ2-1,-,-,TRBV14,CASSQDLGGRYYNEQFF,TGTGCCAGCAGCCAAGATCTCGGGGGGCGATATTACAATGAGCAGTTCTTC
15,TRBJ2-5,TRBD1,once,TRBV12-5,CASGLADRGGETQYF,TGTGCTAGTGGTTTGGCGGACAGGGGAGGGGAGACCCAGTACTTC
16,TRBJ2-1,-,few,TRBV9,CASSPRLPRDIDEQFF,TGTGCCAGCAGCCCCAGACTCCCCCGCGATATCGATGAGCAGTTCTTC
19,TRBJ2-2,TRBD1,few,TRBV4-1,CASSEETGTPRGPTGELFF,TGCGCCAGCAGCGAAGAGACCGGGACACCAAGGGGGCCTACCGGGGAGCTGTTTTTT
14,TRBJ1-2,-,-,TRBV11-2,CASSLARGRRGYTF,TGTGCCAGCAGCTTAGCCAGGGGACGGAGGGGCTACACCTTC